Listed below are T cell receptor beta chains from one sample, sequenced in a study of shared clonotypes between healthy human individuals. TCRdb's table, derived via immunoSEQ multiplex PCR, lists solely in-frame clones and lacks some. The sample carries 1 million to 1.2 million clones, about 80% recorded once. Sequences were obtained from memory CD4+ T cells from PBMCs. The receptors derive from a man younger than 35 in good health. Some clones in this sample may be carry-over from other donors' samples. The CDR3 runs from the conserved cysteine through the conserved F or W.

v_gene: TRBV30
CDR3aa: CAWTGGETQYF

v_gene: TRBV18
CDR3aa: CASSPRDLDTEAFF

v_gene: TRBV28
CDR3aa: CASSFSGATGNTIYF

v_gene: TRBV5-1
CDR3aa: CASSYTGTDKTQYF

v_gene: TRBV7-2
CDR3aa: CASSPRWGAGKNTGELFF

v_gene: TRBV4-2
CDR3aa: CASSRPAAGSTPEQFF

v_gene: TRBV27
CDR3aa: CASIETYLGGEQFF

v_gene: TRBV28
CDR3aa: CASMGGSVTQYF

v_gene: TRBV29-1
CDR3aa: CSTGLVADTQYF

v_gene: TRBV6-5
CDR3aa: CASRPPPGTGGGYTF

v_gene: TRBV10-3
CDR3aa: CAISESGTAYGYTF

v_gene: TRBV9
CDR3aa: CASSVVGFAGETQYF

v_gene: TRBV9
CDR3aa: CASSVAGLAAYNEQFF

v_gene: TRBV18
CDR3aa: CASSPFADRGTGNTIYF

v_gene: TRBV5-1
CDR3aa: CASSADRLGTEAFF

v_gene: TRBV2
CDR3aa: CASRGGWSTDTQYF

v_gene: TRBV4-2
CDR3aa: CASSLDVSRANVLTF

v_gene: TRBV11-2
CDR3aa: CASSPIGRAGAGELFF

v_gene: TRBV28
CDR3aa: CASSPALTEAFF

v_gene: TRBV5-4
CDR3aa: CASSLPPYGYTF

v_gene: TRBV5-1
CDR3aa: CASSLGQDISYNEQFF

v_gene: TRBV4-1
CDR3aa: CASSQDPSRATEAFF

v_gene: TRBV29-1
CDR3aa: CSVAGTADEAFF

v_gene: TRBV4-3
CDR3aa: CASSQGSDKSTF